Each of the 29 T cell receptor beta chains below was sequenced from the same sample in a study of cytomegalovirus exposure and HLA in healthy donors. Clones were read by immunoSEQ multiplex PCR, and TCRdb kept only the in-frame ones, dropping some. Here the sample spans about 44,000 clones, 90% to 95% being singletons. Sequenced material: PBMCs. These receptors originate from a woman in her late teens or twenties in good health and CMV-seronegative.

A few counts support this clone. This chain joins TRBV28 and TRBJ2-6, with D hard to call. With 5 bases removed from V and 4 bases from J, the gap between germline ends came to 12 bases. CDR3 length: 15 residues. Per germline, CDR1 MDHEN and CDR2 SYDVKM. CDR3 nucleotides: TGTGCCAGCAGTCCCCCTACCACCGGGGCCAACGTCCTGACTTTC. As protein: CASSPPTTGANVLTF. Using reference TRBV28 and TRBJ2-6 for the parts outside the CDR3, the full variable domain is DVKVTQSSRYLVKRTGEKVFLECVQDMDHENMFWYRQDPGLGLRLIYFSYDVKMKEKGDIPEGYSVSREKKERFSLILESASTNQTSMYLCASSPPTTGANVLTFGAGSRLTVL.

Only one count was recorded for this clone. The chain combines TRBV25-1 with TRBJ1-6, with 9 positions matching TRBD1. Per germline, CDR1 MGHDK and CDR2 SYGVNS. V dropped 5 bases and J dropped 7; count of bases not matched to a gene: 3. The CDR3 contains 14 residues. CDR3 protein: CASSYRGQNSPLHF. The CDR3, as DNA: TGTGCCAGCAGTTACAGGGGGCAGAATTCACCCCTCCACTTT.

With regard to this clone: The junction departs from germline at one end; a sequencing error may be responsible. Other DNA sequences from this sample encode an identical CDR3 as well. In nucleotides, the CDR3 is TGCGCCAGTAGCTTGGGGGGCTTTGGCAATCAGCCCCAGCATTTT. Translated, it gives CASSLGGFGNQPQHF. The V call is TRBV5-1, the J call TRBJ1-5; D might be TRBD1 (6 bases). The CDR3 loop spans 15 amino acids. Germline V CDR1 and CDR2: SGHRS, YFSETQ.

The gene calls are TRBV21-1 and TRBJ1-5. TRBV21-1 is tagged as a pseudogene. This CDR3 comprises 18 residues. Here the CDR3 DNA reads TGTGCCAGCAGCAACTCCATCGGCGGGGGGGGTGGCAATCAGCCCCAGCATTTT. This encodes CASSNSIGGGGGNQPQHF.

This rearrangement joins TRBV19 to TRBJ2-2; tentative D call: TRBD2 (7 bases). The CDR3 runs 15 residues. With 0 bases removed from V and 4 bases from J, the gap between germline ends came to 9 bases. The germline gives CDR1 LNHDA, CDR2 SQIVND (reference sequence). The CDR3 nucleotides are TGTGCCAGTAGTATAGATCGGGGGGCCACCGGGGAGCTGTTTTTT. Residues: CASSIDRGATGELFF.

This chain connects TRBV27 to TRBJ1-2; D not resolved. This CDR3 is built from 11 residues. Germline V gene data show CDR1 as MNHEY and CDR2 as SMNVEV (reference sequence). CDR3 residues: CTRQANYGYTF. The CDR3 region has the DNA TGTACCCGACAAGCTAACTATGGCTACACCTTC.

The chain employs TRBV4-2 and TRBJ2-5, with D maybe TRBD2 (7 bases). CDR1 is LGHNA, CDR2 YNFKEQ, per germline. Trimming took 0 bases from V and 5 from J, leaving 13 bases between them. The CDR3 is made up of 15 amino acids. The CDR3 DNA follows: TGTGCCAGCAGCCAAGATTGGGGGGGCGAGGAGACCCAGTACTTC. The encoded protein is CASSQDWGGEETQYF.

This clone came up once. V and J are TRBV10-3 and TRBJ2-1; 13 bases map to TRBD2. The length of the CDR3 is 17 residues. J lost 0 bases, V lost 10 bases, and 9 bases had no gene match. CDR1 and CDR2 from the germline V gene are ENHRY and SYGVKD. CDR3 coding DNA: TGTGCCACCCAAGGGACTAGCGGGGATAGCTCCTACAATGAGCAGTTCTTC. Translating it yields CATQGTSGDSSYNEQFF.

V is TRBV5-1 and J is TRBJ1-3; D gene uncertain. This CDR3 spans 14 amino acids. The V end lost 4 bases, the J end lost 4 bases, and 12 bases lay between the germline ends. Germline values: CDR1 SGHRS, CDR2 YFSETQ. CDR3 residues: CASSPGSSGNTIYF. The CDR3 bases are TGCGCCAGCAGCCCGGGGTCATCAGGAAACACCATATATTTT.

CDR3 sequence reads: CASRLTGSGANVLTF. For the CDR3, the DNA is TGTGCCAGCAGATTGACAGGGTCCGGGGCCAACGTCCTGACTTTC. This chain links TRBV28 with TRBJ2-6; TRBD1 aligns across 7 bases. The V and J ends lost 6 bases and 4 bases, in that order; junction bases with no gene match: 6. Germline V CDR1 and CDR2: MDHEN, SYDVKM. CDR3 size: 15 residues.

The chain is built from TRBV5-6 and TRBJ1-6; 7 nucleotides line up with TRBD1. After removal of 4 bases from V and 6 bases from J, the junction contained 7 bases not matched to a gene. Per the germline V gene, CDR1 is SGHDT and CDR2 is YYEEEE. CDR3 size: 15 residues. The CDR3 region is CASSPGQPLNSPLHF. For the CDR3, the DNA is TGTGCCAGCAGCCCGGGACAGCCTCTTAATTCACCCCTCCACTTT.

The V gene is TRBV10-3, the J gene TRBJ2-3; no definite D call. Trimming left V 1 base short and J 1 base short, with 12 bases between. This CDR3 has 16 residues. In germline, CDR1 is ENHRY, CDR2 SYGVKD. The CDR3 spells CAISELRHGGTDTQYF. CDR3 sequence (DNA): TGTGCCATCAGTGAGTTAAGACACGGCGGCACAGATACGCAGTATTTT.

This clone showed up just once. The V gene is TRBV7-2, the J gene TRBJ2-3, with D perhaps matching TRBD2 (5 bases). This CDR3 is built from 16 residues. Germline CDR1 is SGHTA and CDR2 is FQGNSA. V was trimmed by 5 bases and J by 2 bases, leaving 17 bases between them. For the CDR3, the DNA is TGTGCCAGCAGCCCGAGCGGAATCCCTAACACAGATACGCAGTATTTT. This sequence encodes CASSPSGIPNTDTQYF.

The rearrangement links TRBV28 to TRBJ1-1; D is unclear. Trimming left V 3 bases short and J 2 bases short, with 7 bases between. The length of the CDR3 is 13 residues. Germline-derived CDR1 and CDR2 are MDHEN and SYDVKM. The CDR3 sequence is CASSLGGNTEAFF. In nucleotides, the CDR3 is TGTGCCAGCAGTTTGGGAGGCAACACTGAAGCTTTCTTT.

V and J are TRBV10-2 and TRBJ2-7; 10 bases line up with TRBD1. The CDR3 length is 13 residues. Germline loops: CDR1 WSHSY, CDR2 SAAADI. After removal of 5 bases from V and 6 bases from J, the junction contained 4 bases not matched to a gene. The CDR3 DNA reads TGCGCCAGCAGTTGGGACAGGGGAAGCGAGCAGTACTTC. Its protein product is CASSWDRGSEQYF.

This clone was counted a single time. The V gene is TRBV6-1, the J gene TRBJ1-2, with D uncertain. Germline V CDR1 and CDR2: MNHNS, SASEGT. The CDR3 extends over 13 amino acids. V lost 8 bases, J lost 2 bases, and 12 bases lay in between. The CDR3: CASDLPGNYGYTF. DNA for the CDR3: TGTGCCAGCGACCTACCGGGAAACTATGGCTACACCTTC.

This sequence joins TRBV27 and TRBJ2-3, with no clear D. Germline V gives CDR1 MNHEY, CDR2 SMNVEV (reference sequence). This CDR3 is built from 14 residues. V was cut by 0 bases and J by 0 bases, with 4 bases left in between. Written as DNA, the CDR3 is TGTGCCAGCAGTTTATCGGCTAGCACAGATACGCAGTATTTT. Its translation is CASSLSASTDTQYF.

The rearrangement joins TRBV6-1 to TRBJ1-5, with TRBD1 matching 9 bases. CDR1 and CDR2 (germline): MNHNS, SASEGT. V shed 4 bases, J shed 3 bases, and the junction held 7 bases outside the gene matches. The CDR3 covers 16 residues. Here the CDR3 DNA reads TGTGCCAGCAGTGGGAGAGGACAGGGGCTCAATCAGCCCCAGCATTTT. Translated: CASSGRGQGLNQPQHF.

The V call is TRBV4-2, the J call TRBJ2-3; 13 nucleotides match TRBD2. The CDR3 runs 19 residues. V trimming: 4 bases; J trimming: 0 bases; junction bases outside the gene matches: 10. Germline CDR1 is LGHNA and CDR2 is YNFKEQ. CDR3 nucleotides: TGTGCCAGCAGCCTCAACCCCGGGACTAGCGGGATTAGCACAGATACGCAGTATTTT. Protein product: CASSLNPGTSGISTDTQYF.

In this sample, this clone turned up a few times. The chain links TRBV6-4 to TRBJ2-2, with 7 bases lining up with TRBD1. The CDR3 is made up of 14 amino acids. Losses at the gene ends were 2 bases for V and 3 bases for J; bases not matched to a gene: 0. The V gene's germline CDR1 is MRHNA and CDR2 SNTAGT. The CDR3 sequence: CASSDTGDTGELFF. Here the CDR3 DNA reads TGTGCCAGCAGTGACACAGGGGACACCGGGGAGCTGTTTTTT.

The J gene is TRBJ2-7, the V gene TRBV9; TRBD2 matches 9 bases. Germline V CDR1 and CDR2: SGDLS, YYNGEE. This CDR3 is built from 15 residues. V shed 0 bases, J shed 6 bases, and the junction held 7 bases outside the gene matches. CDR3 in DNA: TGTGCCAGCAGCGTAGGGGCTAGCGGGGTCGGCGAGCAGTACTTC. Translated: CASSVGASGVGEQYF.

The chain links TRBV7-9 to TRBJ2-1; tentative D call: TRBD2 (6 bases). The germline V and J ends were trimmed by 2 bases and 7 bases, with 15 bases remaining between them. The CDR3 consists of 15 residues. Germline loops: CDR1 SEHNR, CDR2 FQNEAQ (reference sequence). CDR3 residues: CASSLLGTGANEQFF. The CDR3 DNA reads as TGTGCCAGCAGCTTACTTGGGACTGGGGCGAATGAGCAGTTCTTC.

The rearrangement links TRBV19 to TRBJ2-2, with D possibly TRBD2 on 6 matching bases. V was pared by 7 bases and J by 7 bases, with 16 bases between. CDR3 size: 14 residues. Germline-derived CDR1 and CDR2 are LNHDA and SQIVND (reference sequence). This CDR3 reads CASTPTSVIGELFF. The CDR3 coding sequence is TGTGCCAGTACCCCGACTAGTGTCATCGGGGAGCTGTTTTTT.

This clone came up once. V usage is TRBV10-1 and J usage is TRBJ1-1; 7 bases match TRBD1. Germline V gene data show CDR1 as WNHNN and CDR2 as SYGVQD (reference sequence). The CDR3 is 14 amino acids. With V trimmed by 5 bases and J by 1 base, 4 bases remained unmatched. In nucleotides, the CDR3 is TGCGCCAGCAGTATGGGACAGCCGAACACTGAAGCTTTCTTT. Translated, it gives CASSMGQPNTEAFF.

The V gene is TRBV9, the J gene TRBJ2-3, with 9 bases aligning to TRBD2. V shed 0 bases and J 2 bases; nucleotides not matched to a gene: 1. Germline CDR1 reads SGDLS; CDR2 reads YYNGEE. There are 15 residues in the CDR3. The CDR3 sequence is CASSVVAGDTDTQYF. The CDR3 bases are TGTGCCAGCAGCGTAGTAGCGGGAGACACAGATACGCAGTATTTT. The complete variable domain, with remaining parts taken from reference TRBV9 and TRBJ2-3, reads DSGVTQTPKHLITATGQRVTLRCSPRSGDLSVYWYQQSLDQGLQFLIQYYNGEERAKGNILERFSAQQFPDLHSELNLSSLELGDSALYFCASSVVAGDTDTQYFGPGTRLTVL.

This clone has more than one count but fewer than ten. The V call is TRBV6-4, the J call TRBJ2-1; TRBD2 agrees at 10 bases. With 0 bases clipped from V and 8 bases from J, the junction kept 4 bases outside the gene matches. There are 15 residues in the CDR3. The germline CDR1 and CDR2 sequences are MRHNA and SNTAGT. The DNA of the CDR3 is TGTGCCAGCAGTGACTCCAGCGGGGGGGCCCATGAGCAGTTCTTC. The encoded protein is CASSDSSGGAHEQFF.

In this sample, this clone turned up once. The CDR3 spells CASSLAINSRGLYEQYF. The CDR3 DNA follows: TGTGCCAGCAGCTTGGCGATTAATTCAAGGGGGCTCTACGAGCAGTACTTC. This sequence joins TRBV11-2 and TRBJ2-7, with 7 bases aligning to TRBD1. With 3 bases clipped from V and 3 bases from J, the junction kept 14 bases outside the gene matches. Germline-derived CDR1 and CDR2 are SGHAT and FQNNGV. This CDR3 region has 17 residues.

The sample holds one count of this clone. The rearrangement joins TRBV27 to TRBJ2-1; 7 bases agree with TRBD1. Germline-derived CDR1 and CDR2 are MNHEY and SMNVEV (reference sequence). V lost 3 bases to trimming and J lost 4 bases; unmatched junction nucleotides: 3. This CDR3 comprises 14 residues. CDR3 nucleotide sequence: TGTGCCAGCAGTTTTGGGACAGAGTACAATGAGCAGTTCTTC. Amino acid sequence: CASSFGTEYNEQFF.

The chain has TRBV5-1 and TRBJ1-1; 8 positions match TRBD1. From germline, CDR1 is SGHRS and CDR2 YFSETQ. V was clipped by 4 bases and J by 4 bases; unmatched bases: 12. This CDR3 has 16 residues. The DNA of the CDR3 is TGCGCCAGCAGCCCAGGGGGCCCTCACTTTAGCACTGAAGCTTTCTTT. This gives the protein CASSPGGPHFSTEAFF. The full variable domain, completed using reference TRBV5-1 and TRBJ1-1, is KAGVTQTPRYLIKTRGQQVTLSCSPISGHRSVSWYQQTPGQGLQFLFEYFSETQRNKGNFPGRFSGRQFSNSRSEMNVSTLELGDSALYLCASSPGGPHFSTEAFFGQGTRLTVV.